The 2 T cell receptor beta chains below come from one sample, sequenced in a study of cytomegalovirus exposure and HLA in healthy donors. The PCR had 60 Vbeta and 13 Jbeta primers. The method was immunoSEQ multiplex PCR; TCRdb's version includes in-frame clones alone and lacks a portion of them. The sample has 100,000 to 150,000 clones, under 85% seen once; the top ten hold more than 4%. The sequencing sample was made of PBMCs. The source is a male donor in good health and CMV-seropositive.

The chain employs TRBV28 and TRBJ1-5; 8 nucleotides match TRBD1. Looked up from germline, CDR1 is MDHEN and CDR2 is SYDVKM. With V trimmed by 2 bases and J by 2 bases, 8 bases remained unmatched. This CDR3 has 17 residues. CDR3 coding DNA: TGTGCCAGCAGTTTAGGACAGGGCCTTTCGGGCAATCAGCCCCAGCATTTT. Protein product: CASSLGQGLSGNQPQHF.

The chain links TRBV5-6 to TRBJ2-7, with TRBD2 as a possible D gene (5 bases). The germline CDR1 and CDR2 sequences are SGHDT and YYEEEE. Trimming cost V 4 bases and J 5 bases, with 19 bases left between them. This CDR3 is 15 amino acids long. CDR3 in DNA: TGTGCCAGCAGCCCACGGGTACTAGTGACCCACGAGCAGTACTTC. It translates to CASSPRVLVTHEQYF.